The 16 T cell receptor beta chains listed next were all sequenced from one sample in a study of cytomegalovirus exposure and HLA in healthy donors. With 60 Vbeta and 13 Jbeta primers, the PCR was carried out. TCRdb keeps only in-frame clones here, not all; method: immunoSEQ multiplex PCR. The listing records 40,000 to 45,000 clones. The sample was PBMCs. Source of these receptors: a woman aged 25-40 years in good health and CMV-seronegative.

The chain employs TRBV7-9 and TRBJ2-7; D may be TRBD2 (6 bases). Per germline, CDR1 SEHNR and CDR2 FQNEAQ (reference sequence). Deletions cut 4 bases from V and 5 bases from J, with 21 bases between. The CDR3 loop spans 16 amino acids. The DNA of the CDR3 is TGTGCCAGCAGCTCCCAACCCCACAGCGGGTTCCACGAGCAGTACTTC. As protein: CASSSQPHSGFHEQYF.

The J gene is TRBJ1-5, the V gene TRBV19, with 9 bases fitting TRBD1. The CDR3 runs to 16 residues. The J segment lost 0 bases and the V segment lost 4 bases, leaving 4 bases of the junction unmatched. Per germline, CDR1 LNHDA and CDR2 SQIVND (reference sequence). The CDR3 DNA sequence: TGTGCCAGTAGTAGACAGGGGGGATTTAGCAATCAGCCCCAGCATTTT. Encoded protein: CASSRQGGFSNQPQHF.

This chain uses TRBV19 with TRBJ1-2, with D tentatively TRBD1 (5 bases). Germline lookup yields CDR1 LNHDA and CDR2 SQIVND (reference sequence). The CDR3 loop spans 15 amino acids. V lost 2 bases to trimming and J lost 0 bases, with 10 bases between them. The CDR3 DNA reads TGTGCCAGTAGTATAAGACCGGGGGCTAACTATGGCTACACCTTC. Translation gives CASSIRPGANYGYTF.

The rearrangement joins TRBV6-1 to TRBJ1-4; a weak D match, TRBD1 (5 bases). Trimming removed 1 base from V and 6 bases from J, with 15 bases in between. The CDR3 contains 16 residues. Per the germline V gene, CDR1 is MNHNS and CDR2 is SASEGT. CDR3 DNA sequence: TGTGCCAGCAGTGAAGGGTCGGGGGTAAGGCATGAAAAACTGTTTTTT. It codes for CASSEGSGVRHEKLFF.

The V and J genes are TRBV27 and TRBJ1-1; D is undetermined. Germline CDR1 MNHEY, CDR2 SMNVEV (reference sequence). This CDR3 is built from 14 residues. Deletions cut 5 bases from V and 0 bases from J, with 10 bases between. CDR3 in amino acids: CASSAPRMNTEAFF. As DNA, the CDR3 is TGTGCCAGCAGTGCGCCTAGAATGAACACTGAAGCTTTCTTT.

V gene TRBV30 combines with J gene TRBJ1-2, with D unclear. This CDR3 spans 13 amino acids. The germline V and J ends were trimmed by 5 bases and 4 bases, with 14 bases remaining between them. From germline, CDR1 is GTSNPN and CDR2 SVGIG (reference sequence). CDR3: CAWGPAGFYGYTF. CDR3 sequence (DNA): TGTGCCTGGGGCCCCGCGGGGTTCTATGGCTACACCTTC.

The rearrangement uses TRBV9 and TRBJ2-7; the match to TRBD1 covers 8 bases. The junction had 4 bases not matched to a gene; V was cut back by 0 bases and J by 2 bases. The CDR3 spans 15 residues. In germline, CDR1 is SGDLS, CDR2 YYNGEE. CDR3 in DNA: TGTGCCAGCAGCGTAGAACAGGGGGGCGCCTACGAGCAGTACTTC. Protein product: CASSVEQGGAYEQYF. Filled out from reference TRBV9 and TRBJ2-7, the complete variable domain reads DSGVTQTPKHLITATGQRVTLRCSPRSGDLSVYWYQQSLDQGLQFLIQYYNGEERAKGNILERFSAQQFPDLHSELNLSSLELGDSALYFCASSVEQGGAYEQYFGPGTRLTVT.

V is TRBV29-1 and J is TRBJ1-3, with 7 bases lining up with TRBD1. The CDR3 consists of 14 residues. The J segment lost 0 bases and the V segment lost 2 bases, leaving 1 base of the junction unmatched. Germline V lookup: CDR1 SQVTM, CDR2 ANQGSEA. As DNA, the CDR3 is TGCAGCGTTGAACAGGGGGACTCTGGAAACACCATATATTTT. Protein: CSVEQGDSGNTIYF.

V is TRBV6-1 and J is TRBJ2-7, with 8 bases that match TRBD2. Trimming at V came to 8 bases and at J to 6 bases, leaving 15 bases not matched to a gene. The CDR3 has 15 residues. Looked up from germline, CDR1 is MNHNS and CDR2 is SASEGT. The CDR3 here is CASGEAPGGGAEQYF. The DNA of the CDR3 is TGTGCCAGCGGGGAAGCCCCGGGGGGGGGAGCCGAGCAGTACTTC.

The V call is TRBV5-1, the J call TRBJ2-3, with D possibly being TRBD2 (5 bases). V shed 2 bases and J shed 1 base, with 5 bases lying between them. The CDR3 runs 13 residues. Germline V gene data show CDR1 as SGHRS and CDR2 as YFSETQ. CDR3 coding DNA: TGCGCCAGCAGCTTCGGGGGCACAGATACGCAGTATTTT. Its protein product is CASSFGGTDTQYF.

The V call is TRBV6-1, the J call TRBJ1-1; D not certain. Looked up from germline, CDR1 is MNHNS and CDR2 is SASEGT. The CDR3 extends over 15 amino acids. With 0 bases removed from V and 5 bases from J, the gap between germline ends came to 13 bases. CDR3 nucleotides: TGTGCCAGCAGTGAAGCGTCCGAGCTTCATACTGAAGCTTTCTTT. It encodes CASSEASELHTEAFF.

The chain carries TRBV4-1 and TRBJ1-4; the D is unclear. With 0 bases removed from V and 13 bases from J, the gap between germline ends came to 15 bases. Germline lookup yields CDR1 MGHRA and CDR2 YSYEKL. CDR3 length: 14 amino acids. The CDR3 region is CASSQDPRGGLLFF. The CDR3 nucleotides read TGCGCCAGCAGCCAAGATCCCAGAGGAGGCTTACTGTTTTTT.

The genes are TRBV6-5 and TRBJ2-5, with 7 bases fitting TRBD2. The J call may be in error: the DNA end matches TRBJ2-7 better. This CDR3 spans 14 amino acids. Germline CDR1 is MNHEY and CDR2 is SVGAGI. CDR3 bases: TGTGCCAGCAGTGCCCTAGCGGCCCCCTACGAGCAGTACTTC. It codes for CASSALAAPYEQYF.

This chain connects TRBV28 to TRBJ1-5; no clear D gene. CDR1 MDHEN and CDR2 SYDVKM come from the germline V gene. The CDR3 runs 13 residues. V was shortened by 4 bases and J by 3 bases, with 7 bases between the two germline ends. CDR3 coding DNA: TGTGCCAGCAGTTGGGCAGACAATCAGCCCCAGCATTTT. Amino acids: CASSWADNQPQHF.

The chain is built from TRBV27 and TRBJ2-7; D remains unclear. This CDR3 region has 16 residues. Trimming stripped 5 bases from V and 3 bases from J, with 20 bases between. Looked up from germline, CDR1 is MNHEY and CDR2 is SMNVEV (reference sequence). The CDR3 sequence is CASSALYSSSRYEQYF. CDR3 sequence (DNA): TGTGCCAGCAGTGCGTTATATTCATCGAGTCGCTACGAGCAGTACTTC.

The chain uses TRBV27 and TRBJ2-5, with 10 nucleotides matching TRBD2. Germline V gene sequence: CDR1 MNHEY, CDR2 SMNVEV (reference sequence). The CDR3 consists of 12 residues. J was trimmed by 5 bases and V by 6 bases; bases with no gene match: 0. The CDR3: CASRTSGETQYF. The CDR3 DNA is TGTGCCAGCAGGACTAGCGGGGAGACCCAGTACTTC.